These T cell receptor beta chains were read from a single sample in a study of T cell responses to AZD1222 COVID-19 vaccine. Libraries were prepared by immunoSEQ multiplex PCR; TCRdb keeps only in-frame clonotypes and omits some of them. The sample carries about 120,000 clones, 70% to 90% recorded once. Here the sequenced sample was peripheral blood, taken on day 0 of AZD1222 vaccination. All receptors come from an adult in good health. CDR3s include the opening cysteine and the closing phenylalanine or tryptophan. Each record gives: D gene, V gene, clone size, J gene, CDR3 DNA, CDR3 protein. D genes are given only for firm matches. Part of the rows lack a size; the others show once, few, many or a class for expanded clones.

>-|TRBV28|-|TRBJ1-4
TGTGCCAGCAGTTTATTTCCCCTAGAGCGGGGAGGTGATGAAAAACTGTTTTTT
CASSLFPLERGGDEKLFF
>-|TRBV19|-|TRBJ2-5
TGTGCCAGTAGCATACGGGGGACCGGCCAAGAGACCCAGTACTTC
CASSIRGTGQETQYF
>-|TRBV5-5|-|TRBJ2-4
TGTGCCAGCAGCAAAGGGGGGGACGGGAACATTCAGTACTTC
CASSKGGDGNIQYF
>-|TRBV30|-|TRBJ1-5
TGTGCCTGGGGATGGGTTAATCAGCCCCAGCATTTT
CAWGWVNQPQHF
>TRBD1|TRBV19|once|TRBJ2-2
TGTGCCAGTTCACAGGGGATAAACACCGGGGAGCTGTTTTTT
CASSQGINTGELFF
>-|TRBV30|-|TRBJ1-1
TGTGCACGCAGGGAGAACACTGAAGCTTTCTTT
CARRENTEAFF
>-|TRBV29-1|-|TRBJ2-7
TGCAGCGTTGAGGAACAGGGGAGGGAGCAGTACTTC
CSVEEQGREQYF
>TRBD1|TRBV3-1/TRBV3-2|once|TRBJ1-3
TGTGCCAGCAGCCAAGGAAGACAGGGGGCGTTTGGAAACACCATATATTTT
CASSQGRQGAFGNTIYF
>-|TRBV11-2|once|TRBJ1-5
TGTGCCAGCAGCTTAGAGGGCCTCAGCAATCAGCCCCAGCATTTT
CASSLEGLSNQPQHF
>-|TRBV28|-|TRBJ2-7
TGTGCCAGCAGTTCAAATGCCGGGGTTGAGCAGTACTTC
CASSSNAGVEQYF
>-|TRBV9|-|TRBJ2-3
TGTGCCAGCAGCCCGGGGGCGGGAGTCTCGGATACGCAGTATTTT
CASSPGAGVSDTQYF
>-|TRBV27|-|TRBJ1-1
TGTGCCAGTCGACGGGGCTGGGTTGGTGTTGAGAACACTGAAGCTTTCTTT
CASRRGWVGVENTEAFF
>-|TRBV4-1|-|TRBJ1-6
TGCGCCAGCAGCCAAGATGGGGGAGTGGTACGGTCACCCCTCCACTTT
CASSQDGGVVRSPLHF
>-|TRBV28|-|TRBJ2-2
TGTGCCAGCAGTTTCCCGGGGTCGAGGACCGGGGAGCTGTTTTTT
CASSFPGSRTGELFF
>-|TRBV21-1|-|TRBJ2-1
TGTGCCAGCAGCAAAGGGAGAAGACAGGGGGAGCAGTTCTTC
CASSKGRRQGEQFF
>-|TRBV3-1/TRBV3-2|-|TRBJ2-7
TGTGCCAGCAGCCAAGATGAGCAGTCCTACCCCAGGCACTTC
CASSQDEQSYPRHF
>-|TRBV9|-|TRBJ2-2
TGTGCCAGCAGCGTAGTGGGCGGGGAGCTGTTTTTT
CASSVVGGELFF
>TRBD2|TRBV2|-|TRBJ2-7
TGTGCCACCCTAGCGGGGGCCCTGGGGCAGTACTTC
CATLAGALGQYF
>-|TRBV30|-|TRBJ1-5
TGTGCCTGGAGAGAGGGGAATCAGCCCCAGCATTTT
CAWREGNQPQHF
>-|TRBV7-3|-|TRBJ2-1
TGTGCCAGCAGCTTATTTGGGGATCCGGGTGAGCAGTTCTTC
CASSLFGDPGEQFF
>-|TRBV6-5|-|TRBJ1-3
TGTGCCAGCGGACGGGGAGAGGGCACTGGAAACACCATATATTTT
CASGRGEGTGNTIYF
>-|TRBV29-1|-|TRBJ2-1
TGCAGCGTTGAATCAAGGGTCCCCGGTTATTCATTTCGACAATATGAGCAGTTCTTC
CSVESRVPGYSFRQYEQFF
>-|TRBV6-5|-|TRBJ2-5
TGTGCCAGCGGCAGACAGAACCCCCAGTACTTC
CASGRQNPQYF
>TRBD2|TRBV7-3|-|TRBJ2-3
TGTGCCAGCAGTCAACTAGCGGCTAGCACAGATACGCAGTATTTT
CASSQLAASTDTQYF
>-|TRBV25-1|-|TRBJ1-6
TGTGCCAGCAGTGGGACAGCGATGAATTCACCCCTCCACTTT
CASSGTAMNSPLHF
>-|TRBV7-9|once|TRBJ2-3
TGTGCCAGCAGCTTAAGCTCCGGGACCATAAAAACAGATACGCAGTATTTT
CASSLSSGTIKTDTQYF
>-|TRBV10-3|-|TRBJ2-7
TGTGCCATCAGAAAGGGAGGGGGGGACACCCTCTACGAGCAGTACTTC
CAIRKGGGDTLYEQYF
>-|TRBV6-2/TRBV6-3|-|TRBJ2-2
TGTGCCAGCAGTAGGCAAGACACCGGGGAGCTGTTTTTT
CASSRQDTGELFF
>-|TRBV6-5|-|TRBJ2-3
TGTGCCAGCAGTTACTCGAAGGTGGTCACAGATACGCAGTATTTT
CASSYSKVVTDTQYF
>-|TRBV27|-|TRBJ1-1
TGTGCCAGCTCCAGAGGCTTTGAAGCTTTCTTT
CASSRGFEAFF
>TRBD2|TRBV4-1|-|TRBJ2-1
TGCGCCAGCAGCCAAGAGGGGCGGACTAGCTGGGGTGAGCAGTTCTTC
CASSQEGRTSWGEQFF
>-|TRBV10-3|-|TRBJ2-3
TGTGCCATCAGCGACAAGGGGGCAGATACGCAGTATTTT
CAISDKGADTQYF
>-|TRBV27|-|TRBJ1-2
TGTGCCAGCAGTTTCGGTTCCGCACAGTCGTATGGCTACACCTTC
CASSFGSAQSYGYTF
>TRBD2|TRBV5-5|-|TRBJ2-7
TGTGCCAGCAGCTACTGGCCACCCGGGACTAGCGGGAGGTACGAGCAGTACTTC
CASSYWPPGTSGRYEQYF
>TRBD2|TRBV28|-|TRBJ2-1
TGTGCCAGCAGTTTTGGTCTAGCGGGGGCCGGGAGTAGGGAGCAGTTCTTC
CASSFGLAGAGSREQFF
>-|TRBV28|-|TRBJ2-3
TGTGCCAGCAGGACGAAGGATACGCAGTATTTT
CASRTKDTQYF
>TRBD1|TRBV7-9|-|TRBJ2-5
TGTGCCAGCAGCTTGCTAGGGGGCGCAGATGAGACCCAGTACTTC
CASSLLGGADETQYF
>-|TRBV10-1|-|TRBJ1-4
TGCCCCACCCGGTTTGCGGAAAAACTGTTTTTT
CPTRFAEKLFF
>TRBD1|TRBV24-1|-|TRBJ1-5
TGTGCCACCAGTGAATCGGGACAGCTAAATCAGCCCCAGCATTTT
CATSESGQLNQPQHF
>TRBD2|TRBV6-5|-|TRBJ2-1
TGTGCCAGCAAGGAGCGGGGCGGTTTGTTCAATGAGCAGTTCTTC
CASKERGGLFNEQFF
>TRBD1|TRBV10-3|few|TRBJ1-2
TGTGCCATCAGTGACCCCAGGGGGACAGGGGATGGCTACACCTTC
CAISDPRGTGDGYTF
>TRBD2|TRBV10-3|once|TRBJ2-3
TGTGCCATCAGTGAGTGGGCTAGCGGGGGGTTCACAGATACGCAGTATTTT
CAISEWASGGFTDTQYF